Each of the 22 T cell receptor beta chains below was sequenced from the same sample in a study of blood T cell repertoires in COVID-19. Sequenced by immunoSEQ multiplex PCR; TCRdb stores in-frame clones only, minus some. This table holds over 200,000 clones, around nine tenths found once. The sample was PBMCs or T cells enriched from blood (not recorded which). The receptors stem from a woman between 25 and 40 years old with acute COVID-19.

The chain uses TRBV6-5 and TRBJ2-1, with 10 bases matching TRBD1. The junction had 9 bases not matched to a gene; V was cut back by 7 bases and J by 6 bases. The CDR3 covers 15 residues. Germline CDR1 and CDR2: MNHEY and SVGAGI. CDR3 nucleotides: TGTGCCAGCACTTCTACCGGGACAGGGGTCAATGAGCAGTTCTTC. This encodes CASTSTGTGVNEQFF.

As regards this clone: The same CDR3 is also encoded by other DNA sequences in this sample. This chain uses TRBV20-1 with TRBJ2-1, with a weak D call TRBD2 (5 bases). Trimming removed 6 bases at V and 6 bases at J, with 6 bases between. CDR3 length: 10 amino acids. The germline gives CDR1 DFQATT, CDR2 SNEGSKA (reference sequence). CDR3 coding DNA: TGCAGTGCGGCGGGCAATGAGCAGTTCTTC. This sequence encodes CSAAGNEQFF.

V is TRBV6-1 and J is TRBJ1-6; no clear D gene. From germline, CDR1 is MNHNS and CDR2 SASEGT. The V and J ends lost 3 bases and 1 base respectively, with 7 bases between them. The CDR3 totals 15 residues. CDR3 sequence: CASSEAVSYNSPLHF. The CDR3 nucleotides are TGTGCCAGCAGTGAGGCGGTTTCCTATAATTCACCCCTCCACTTT.

The rearrangement links TRBV12-3 or TRBV12-4 to TRBJ2-2; no definite D call. The germline V and J ends were trimmed by 6 bases and 2 bases, with 7 bases remaining between them. There are 13 residues in the CDR3. The DNA for the CDR3 is TGTGCCAGCAGGCGAGCTAACACCGGGGAGCTGTTTTTT. Its translation: CASRRANTGELFF.

The chain links TRBV2 to TRBJ1-2; no firm D call. The CDR3 is 16 residues long. Trimming shortened V by 0 bases and J by 8 bases, and 19 bases separated the two germline ends. CDR1 is SNHLY and CDR2 is FYNNEI in the germline V gene. The CDR3 loop is CASSEATPPILGGYTF. The CDR3 nucleotides are TGTGCCAGCAGTGAAGCGACACCACCCATCCTCGGCGGCTACACCTTC.

This rearrangement joins TRBV18 to TRBJ2-7; 8 bases line up with TRBD1. Per the germline V gene, CDR1 is KGHSH and CDR2 is LQKENI. With V trimmed by 3 bases and J by 2 bases, 3 bases remained unmatched. CDR3 length: 14 residues. This chain's CDR3 is CASSPGQAPYEQYF. In DNA, the CDR3 is TGTGCCAGCTCACCGGGACAGGCCCCCTACGAGCAGTACTTC.

The chain links TRBV27 to TRBJ1-1, with D possibly matching TRBD1 (6 bases). The CDR3 length is 12 residues. V was pared by 0 bases and J by 9 bases, with 8 bases between. Germline V lookup: CDR1 MNHEY, CDR2 SMNVEV (reference sequence). CDR3 protein: CASSLSGTQAFF. CDR3 in DNA: TGTGCCAGCAGTTTATCCGGGACACAAGCTTTCTTT.

This sequence joins TRBV7-2 and TRBJ1-3; D gene unclear. The CDR3 consists of 15 residues. Trimming stripped 4 bases from V and 4 bases from J, with 14 bases between. Germline-derived CDR1 and CDR2 are SGHTA and FQGNSA. CDR3 DNA: TGTGCCAGCAGCTACTCACCTGGAGGGGGAAACACCATATATTTT. It is translated as CASSYSPGGGNTIYF.

Concerning this clone itself: At the DNA level, this CDR3 is encoded by other sequences in the same sample as well. This chain uses TRBV29-1 with TRBJ1-5; 9 nucleotides line up with TRBD1. This CDR3 comprises 13 residues. CDR1 is SQVTM and CDR2 is ANQGSEA in the germline V gene. The trim removed 7 bases at V and 3 bases at J, leaving 4 bases unmatched. The DNA of the CDR3 is TGCAGCGCAGGGGACAGGGACAATCAGCCCCAGCATTTT. Protein sequence: CSAGDRDNQPQHF.

This clone showed up just once. V gene TRBV3-1 (or the pseudogene TRBV3-2) combines with J gene TRBJ1-4; D perhaps matches TRBD1 (6 bases). The CDR3 extends over 15 amino acids. The V end was cut by 4 bases, the J end by 2 bases, with 11 bases between. Germline CDR1 LGHDT, CDR2 YNNKEL (reference sequence). The DNA for the CDR3 is TGTGCCAGCAGCCTACAGGGTGTGACTAATGAAAAACTGTTTTTT. Protein sequence: CASSLQGVTNEKLFF.

The chain recombines TRBV4-1 with TRBJ1-5; D is possibly TRBD1 (6 bases). V was shortened by 5 bases and J by 0 bases, with 11 bases between the two germline ends. CDR1 is MGHRA and CDR2 is YSYEKL in the germline V gene. The CDR3 extends over 15 amino acids. The CDR3 here is CASSDTDSSNQPQHF. The CDR3 DNA sequence: TGCGCCAGCAGCGATACGGACAGTAGCAATCAGCCCCAGCATTTT.

The J gene is TRBJ2-1, the V gene TRBV18, with 9 nucleotides matching TRBD2. Germline V gives CDR1 KGHSH, CDR2 LQKENI. Losses at the gene ends were 5 bases for V and 9 bases for J; bases not matched to a gene: 5. This CDR3 comprises 13 residues. DNA for the CDR3: TGTGCCAGCTCAGGGACTAGCATTGGTGAGCAGTTCTTC. Residues: CASSGTSIGEQFF.

The gene calls are TRBV2 and TRBJ1-2; D possibly corresponds to TRBD1 (6 bases). The V end was cut by 7 bases, the J end by 7 bases, with 16 bases between. The CDR3 has 13 amino acids. Germline loops: CDR1 SNHLY, CDR2 FYNNEI. The CDR3 sequence is CASTGGRSGGYTF. The CDR3 DNA sequence: TGTGCCAGCACCGGGGGGCGTTCAGGTGGCTACACCTTC.

The chain links TRBV14 to TRBJ1-3; tentative D call: TRBD1 (6 bases). Trimming removed 1 base at V and 0 bases at J, with 10 bases between. The CDR3 spans 16 residues. Germline CDR1 and CDR2: SGHDN and FVKESK. The CDR3, as DNA: TGTGCCAGCAGCCAAGGCGACAGGTCCTCTGGAAACACCATATATTTT. Residues: CASSQGDRSSGNTIYF.

The genes are TRBV5-1 and TRBJ1-1; no definite D call. This CDR3 spans 15 amino acids. CDR1 is SGHRS and CDR2 is YFSETQ in the germline V gene. The V gene lost 2 bases and the J gene lost 1 base, with 12 bases spanning the gap. In nucleotides, the CDR3 is TGCGCCAGCAGCTTCGAGGGCGGGAGGAACACTGAAGCTTTCTTT. It specifies CASSFEGGRNTEAFF.

The CDR3 bases are TGTGCCAGTAACTTACAGGGTATAATGACTGAAGCTTTCTTT. This encodes CASNLQGIMTEAFF. The gene calls are TRBV19 and TRBJ1-1, with D perhaps matching TRBD1 (6 bases). The V end lost 7 bases, the J end lost 5 bases, and 17 bases lay between the germline ends. Germline V gene data show CDR1 as LNHDA and CDR2 as SQIVND (reference sequence). The length of the CDR3 is 14 residues.

The J gene is TRBJ1-4, the V gene TRBV4-2; D is undetermined. The V gene's germline CDR1 is LGHNA and CDR2 YNFKEQ. The CDR3 contains 16 residues. The V end lost 0 bases, the J end lost 5 bases, and 13 bases lay between the germline ends. DNA for the CDR3: TGTGCCAGCAGCCAAGATGTTGCAGACTCGAATGAAAAACTGTTTTTT. Its translation: CASSQDVADSNEKLFF.

The chain employs TRBV3-1 (or the pseudogene TRBV3-2) and TRBJ1-3, with a tentative D call TRBD1 (5 bases). Germline CDR1 LGHDT, CDR2 YNNKEL (reference sequence). The CDR3 covers 17 residues. Trimming pared 2 bases from V and 2 bases from J, leaving 16 bases between. In DNA, the CDR3 is TGTGCCAGCAGCCAAAGACCGGGCGGGGGTACTGGAAACACCATATATTTT. Translating gives CASSQRPGGGTGNTIYF.

The chain recombines TRBV9 with TRBJ1-2; 8 bases are shared with TRBD1. CDR1 is SGDLS and CDR2 is YYNGEE in the germline V gene. The junction had 11 bases not matched to a gene; V was cut back by 6 bases and J by 7 bases. The CDR3 extends over 14 amino acids. The CDR3: CASTLTGDGGGYTF. The CDR3 region has the DNA TGTGCCAGCACCCTGACAGGGGACGGTGGTGGCTACACCTTC.

This clone was seen just once. V is TRBV18 and J is TRBJ2-7, with D unresolved. The germline V gene encodes CDR1 KGHSH and CDR2 LQKENI. The CDR3 contains 13 residues. V gave up 4 bases and J gave up 3 bases, with 10 bases separating them. This chain's CDR3 is CASSQRPSYEQYF. The CDR3 coding sequence is TGTGCCAGCTCACAACGACCTAGCTACGAGCAGTACTTC.

J is TRBJ1-5 and V is TRBV27; no clear D. This CDR3 has 16 residues. Germline CDR1 is MNHEY and CDR2 is SMNVEV (reference sequence). Trimming removed 3 bases at V and 1 base at J, with 13 bases between. The CDR3, as DNA: TGTGCCAGCAGTTTTCGGCCGGCGGGGAGCAATCAGCCCCAGCATTTT. It codes for CASSFRPAGSNQPQHF.

The chain is built from TRBV2 and TRBJ2-7, with TRBD2 identical over 9 bases. The CDR3 length is 15 residues. Germline V gene data show CDR1 as SNHLY and CDR2 as FYNNEI. Trimming removed 6 bases from V and 2 bases from J; junction bases left unmatched: 8. CDR3 residues: CASSLERGATYEQYF. CDR3 DNA sequence: TGTGCCAGCAGCCTCGAGCGGGGGGCTACCTACGAGCAGTACTTC.